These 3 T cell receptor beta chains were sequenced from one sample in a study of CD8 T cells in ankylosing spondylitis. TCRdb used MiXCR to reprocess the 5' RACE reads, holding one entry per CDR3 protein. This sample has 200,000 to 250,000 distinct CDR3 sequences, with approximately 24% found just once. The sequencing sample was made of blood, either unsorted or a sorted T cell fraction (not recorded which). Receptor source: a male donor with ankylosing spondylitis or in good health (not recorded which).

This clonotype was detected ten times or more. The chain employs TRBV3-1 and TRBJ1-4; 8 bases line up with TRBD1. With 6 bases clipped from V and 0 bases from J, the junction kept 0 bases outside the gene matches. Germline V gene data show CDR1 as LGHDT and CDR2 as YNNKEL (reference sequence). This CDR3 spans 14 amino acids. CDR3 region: CASRQGATNEKLFF. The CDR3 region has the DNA TGTGCCAGCAGACAGGGGGCAACTAATGAAAAACTGTTTTTT. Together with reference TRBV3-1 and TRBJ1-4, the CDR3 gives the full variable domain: DTAVSQTPKYLVTQMGNDKSIKCEQNLGHDTMYWYKQDSKKFLKIMFSYNNKELIINETVPNRFSPKSPDKAHLNLHINSLELGDSAVYFCASRQGATNEKLFFGSGTQLSVL.

The CDR3 sequence is CASSLDAGARETQYF. CDR3 nucleotide sequence: TGTGCCAGCAGCTTAGATGCGGGGGCGCGGGAGACCCAGTACTTC. The J gene is TRBJ2-5, the V gene TRBV7-6, with a possible D match to TRBD2 (7 bases). This CDR3 region has 15 residues. Germline loops: CDR1 SGHVS, CDR2 FNYEAQ. With 1 base removed from V and 5 bases from J, the gap between germline ends came to 14 bases.

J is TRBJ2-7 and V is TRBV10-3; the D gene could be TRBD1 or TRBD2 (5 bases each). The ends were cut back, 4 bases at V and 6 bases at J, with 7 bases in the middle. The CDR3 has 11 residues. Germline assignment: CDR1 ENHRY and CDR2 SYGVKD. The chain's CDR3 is CAISGGAEQYF. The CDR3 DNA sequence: TGTGCCATCAGTGGAGGGGCCGAGCAGTACTTC.